What follows are 18 T cell receptor beta chains derived from one specimen sequenced in a study of T-cell reconstitution after alpha-beta-depleted transplantation in children. Preparation of the TCRbeta library was carried out with unique molecular identifiers. MiXCR was run by TCRdb on the PCR reads, yielding one entry per CDR3 protein. This sample has 190,000 or so distinct CDR3 sequences, with approximately 6.6% found just once. Sequences were derived from PBMCs from the stem cell graft donor, sampled from the stem cell graft. These receptors all come from a human donor who donated a stem cell graft to a child with Wiskott-Aldrich syndrome.

This clonotype appeared many times. This CDR3 is CASRVTGNTEAFF. CDR3 coding DNA: TGTGCCAGCAGAGTGACAGGGAACACTGAAGCTTTCTTT. The chain joins TRBV6-5 to TRBJ1-1, with D tentatively TRBD1 (6 bases). This CDR3 is built from 13 residues. V lost 6 bases, J lost 1 base, and 9 bases lay in between. CDR1 is MNHEY, CDR2 SVGAGI, per germline.

This clonotype was observed a handful of times. This chain uses TRBV7-9 with TRBJ2-3, with D unresolved. Trimming shortened V by 4 bases and J by 8 bases, and 16 bases separated the two germline ends. Germline lookup yields CDR1 SEHNR and CDR2 FQNEAQ (reference sequence). This CDR3 comprises 14 residues. In DNA form, the CDR3 reads TGTGCCAGCAGCTCACAGAAAACTCTGGGTACGCAGTATTTT. Translation gives CASSSQKTLGTQYF.

This clonotype was detected ten times or more. This chain uses TRBV12-3 or TRBV12-4 with TRBJ2-6; the match to TRBD1 covers 9 bases. The V and J ends lost 6 bases and 0 bases, in that order; junction bases with no gene match: 9. The CDR3 loop spans 18 amino acids. CDR3 residues: CASRPLTGGTSGANVLTF. Here the CDR3 DNA reads TGTGCCAGCAGACCGCTGACAGGGGGTACCTCTGGGGCCAACGTCCTGACTTTC.

This clonotype was recorded at least ten times. The chain uses TRBV3-1 and TRBJ1-2, with D possibly being TRBD1 (5 bases). The CDR3 runs 14 residues. Germline lookup yields CDR1 LGHDT and CDR2 YNNKEL (reference sequence). Trimming removed 4 bases at V and 3 bases at J, with 12 bases between. The CDR3 protein is CASSRGWGDYGYTF. For the CDR3, the DNA is TGTGCCAGCAGCCGCGGGTGGGGGGACTATGGCTACACCTTC.

This clonotype has more than one count but fewer than ten. The rearrangement links TRBV19 to TRBJ2-7; TRBD1 agrees at 9 bases. The CDR3 is 14 residues long. Germline CDR1 and CDR2: LNHDA and SQIVND (reference sequence). V trimming: 4 bases; J trimming: 5 bases; junction bases outside the gene matches: 6. The chain's CDR3 is CASSTGTGRDEQYF. CDR3 coding DNA: TGTGCCAGTAGTACCGGGACAGGGCGCGACGAGCAGTACTTC.

This clonotype appeared many times. The rearrangement links TRBV12-3 or TRBV12-4 to TRBJ1-5; a weak D match, TRBD1 (5 bases). The germline V and J ends were trimmed by 5 bases and 0 bases, with 14 bases remaining between them. The CDR3 has 16 amino acids. CDR3 DNA: TGTGCCAGCAGTGAACACCCCCAGGGTAGCAATCAGCCCCAGCATTTT. Amino acid sequence: CASSEHPQGSNQPQHF.

This clonotype was seen repeatedly, ten times or more. The chain is built from TRBV27 and TRBJ2-2; weak D call: TRBD1 (5 bases). The V end was cut by 7 bases, the J end by 3 bases, with 18 bases between. CDR1 and CDR2 from the germline V gene are MNHEY and SMNVEV (reference sequence). The CDR3 is 16 residues long. CDR3 sequence: CASTKKGADHTGELFF. The CDR3 nucleotides are TGTGCCAGCACTAAAAAAGGGGCAGATCACACCGGGGAGCTGTTTTTT.

This clonotype was found many times. This chain uses TRBV20-1 with TRBJ1-1, with TRBD1 as a possible D gene (6 bases). CDR1 and CDR2 from the germline V gene are DFQATT and SNEGSKA (reference sequence). CDR3 length equals 11 residues. V was trimmed by 6 bases and J by 4 bases, leaving 9 bases between them. The chain's CDR3 is CSASGATEAFF. In DNA, the CDR3 is TGCAGTGCCTCAGGGGCCACTGAAGCTTTCTTT.

The chain joins TRBV18 to TRBJ1-1; 8 nucleotides line up with TRBD1. The CDR3 runs to 16 residues. In germline, CDR1 is KGHSH, CDR2 LQKENI. J gave up 2 bases and V 3 bases, and 8 bases lay outside the gene matches. CDR3 nucleotide sequence: TGTGCCAGCTCACCCACTTCAGACAGGGGTAACACTGAAGCTTTCTTT. This translates into CASSPTSDRGNTEAFF.

This clonotype has ten or more counts. The chain uses TRBV24-1 and TRBJ1-1; 9 nucleotides match TRBD1. This CDR3 is built from 15 residues. J was trimmed by 5 bases and V by 4 bases; bases with no gene match: 7. Germline CDR1 reads KGHDR; CDR2 reads SFDVKD. This CDR3 reads CATSDPTGGRTEAFF. The CDR3 DNA sequence: TGTGCCACCAGTGACCCGACAGGGGGAAGGACTGAAGCTTTCTTT.

Ten or more counts support this clonotype. The V gene is TRBV6-5, the J gene TRBJ2-4; 11 positions agree with TRBD2. CDR1 is MNHEY, CDR2 SVGAGI, per germline. The CDR3 spans 17 residues. V shed 1 base, J shed 2 bases, and the junction held 4 bases outside the gene matches. The CDR3 sequence is CASSYFSGRAPKNIQYF. CDR3 sequence (DNA): TGTGCCAGCAGTTACTTTAGCGGGAGGGCCCCCAAAAACATTCAGTACTTC.

CDR3 sequence (DNA): TGCGCCAGCAGTCAATCTTATCCCGGGACAGGGCCTAATGAGCAGTTCTTC. Its translation is CASSQSYPGTGPNEQFF. The chain has TRBV23-1 and TRBJ2-1; 9 nucleotides line up with TRBD1. TRBV23-1 is noted as an ORF with a role that remains uncertain. V dropped 0 bases and J dropped 7; count of bases not matched to a gene: 10. This CDR3 is 17 amino acids long.

In its sample, this clonotype was seen a few times. The V and J genes are TRBV3-1 and TRBJ1-3; the D gene is possibly TRBD1 (5 bases). CDR1 and CDR2 from the germline V gene are LGHDT and YNNKEL (reference sequence). Trimming stripped 0 bases from V and 0 bases from J, with 12 bases between. The CDR3 runs to 17 residues. DNA for the CDR3: TGTGCCAGCAGCCAAGATCTCGACAGATTCTCTGGAAACACCATATATTTT. Translation gives CASSQDLDRFSGNTIYF.

The sample holds many counts of this clonotype. The J gene is TRBJ2-3, the V gene TRBV5-1; TRBD1 agrees at 7 bases. Germline V lookup: CDR1 SGHRS, CDR2 YFSETQ. This CDR3 region has 15 residues. Trimming at V came to 3 bases and at J to 4 bases, leaving 8 bases not matched to a gene. The CDR3 coding sequence is TGCGCCAGCAGCTACCAGACAGGGAAGGCAGATACGCAGTATTTT. Its translation is CASSYQTGKADTQYF.

This clonotype appeared many times. The V call is TRBV3-1, the J call TRBJ2-2; TRBD2 is a possible D gene (5 bases). CDR1 is LGHDT, CDR2 YNNKEL, per germline (reference sequence). This CDR3 spans 15 amino acids. Trimming stripped 0 bases from V and 5 bases from J, with 10 bases between. CDR3 protein: CASSQEDYLTGELFF. CDR3 DNA sequence: TGTGCCAGCAGCCAAGAAGACTACCTTACCGGGGAGCTGTTTTTT.

The J gene is TRBJ1-5, the V gene TRBV28; D might be TRBD1 (5 bases). The CDR3 has 14 residues. V was shortened by 5 bases and J by 3 bases, with 11 bases between the two germline ends. Per the germline V gene, CDR1 is MDHEN and CDR2 is SYDVKM. The CDR3 region has the DNA TGTGCCAGCAGTCCGGCACAGGACAATCAGCCCCAGCATTTT. As protein: CASSPAQDNQPQHF.

This clonotype came up many times. The rearrangement uses TRBV6-2 or TRBV6-3 and TRBJ1-5; D is unresolved. V dropped 8 bases and J dropped 2 bases, with 16 bases sitting between them. The germline V gene encodes CDR1 MNHEY and CDR2 SVGEGT. The CDR3 has 15 residues. The CDR3 loop reads CASLKRFTGNQPQHF. CDR3 bases: TGTGCCAGCCTGAAACGGTTTACTGGCAATCAGCCCCAGCATTTT.

V and J are TRBV5-1 and TRBJ2-1; 7 nucleotides line up with TRBD2. Germline-derived CDR1 and CDR2 are SGHRS and YFSETQ. This CDR3 spans 15 amino acids. V was pared by 0 bases and J by 8 bases, with 8 bases of the junction left unmatched. Here the CDR3 DNA reads TGCGCCAGCAGCTTGGTAGGACTAGGAGAAGATGAGCAGTTCTTC. Its translation: CASSLVGLGEDEQFF. The entire variable domain, with the rest obtained from reference TRBV5-1 and TRBJ2-1, is as follows: KAGVTQTPRYLIKTRGQQVTLSCSPISGHRSVSWYQQTPGQGLQFLFEYFSETQRNKGNFPGRFSGRQFSNSRSEMNVSTLELGDSALYLCASSLVGLGEDEQFFGPGTRLTVL.